This TCR beta chain originates from a study of cytomegalovirus exposure and HLA in healthy donors. In the PCR, 60 Vbeta and 13 Jbeta primers were used. TCRdb keeps only in-frame clones here, not all; method: immunoSEQ multiplex PCR. The profile shows some 100,000 clones, around 75% of them singletons. Points from the study as a whole: With later analysis, a missense DCLRE1C variant became linked to TCR beta V- and J-gene trimming.

The V gene end was trimmed by 2 bases and the J gene end by 2 bases; junction bases not matched to a gene: 10. Germline CDR1 is SQVTM and CDR2 is ANQGSEA. The CDR3 runs to 16 residues. Remarks on this clone: Its target is not known.

Sequenced input: PBMCs. V gene TRBV29-1 combines with J gene TRBJ2-7, with TRBD2 identical over 9 bases. This TCR was sampled from a male donor in good health and CMV-seropositive. The CDR3 reads CSVEIGSGGLTYEQYF. The CDR3 DNA reads TGCAGCGTTGAAATCGGAAGCGGGGGGCTCACCTACGAGCAGTACTTC.